A single sample is the source of the 26 T cell receptor beta chains below, sequenced in a study of blood T cell repertoires in COVID-19. Assay used: immunoSEQ multiplex PCR; TCRdb lists only in-frame clones, some missing. The table has about 270,000 clones, approximately 86% seen once. Sequences were obtained from PBMCs or T cells enriched from blood (not recorded which). These receptors came from a woman between 18 and 29 years old who had recovered from COVID-19.

The chain joins TRBV7-8 to TRBJ1-2, with TRBD1 as a possible D gene (6 bases). The CDR3 totals 15 residues. Per germline, CDR1 SGHVS and CDR2 FQNEAQ. V lost 1 base and J 4 bases, leaving 13 bases between the germline ends. As DNA, the CDR3 is TGTGCCAGCAGCTTAGGCGACAGGATCGGCTATGGCTACACCTTC. Its protein product is CASSLGDRIGYGYTF.

This sequence joins TRBV19 and TRBJ2-1; 10 bases are shared with TRBD2. Germline V lookup: CDR1 LNHDA, CDR2 SQIVND (reference sequence). The CDR3 loop spans 18 amino acids. Trimming removed 2 bases from V and 4 bases from J; junction bases left unmatched: 11. The CDR3 DNA reads TGTGCCAGTAGTATATTCGAGGGGCTAGCGGGGGCGTACAATGAGCAGTTCTTC. Residues: CASSIFEGLAGAYNEQFF.

DNA of the CDR3: TGTGCCAGCAGCCAGGGGACAGTTGGGGGCTACACCTTC. Protein sequence: CASSQGTVGGYTF. This chain joins TRBV5-4 and TRBJ1-2, with TRBD1 identical over 7 bases. With 4 bases clipped from V and 8 bases from J, the junction kept 8 bases outside the gene matches. Germline V gene data show CDR1 as SGHNT and CDR2 as YYREEE (reference sequence). This CDR3 is 13 amino acids long.

The rearrangement joins TRBV5-1 to TRBJ2-1; a possible D gene is TRBD1 (5 bases). This CDR3 has 12 amino acids. Looked up from germline, CDR1 is SGHRS and CDR2 is YFSETQ. The ends were cut back, 5 bases at V and 8 bases at J, with 11 bases in the middle. The CDR3 loop reads CASRQQGDEQFF. The CDR3 DNA sequence: TGCGCCAGCAGGCAGCAGGGTGATGAGCAGTTCTTC.

The chain uses TRBV28 and TRBJ1-1, with 8 nucleotides matching TRBD1. V shed 5 bases, J shed 4 bases, and the junction held 12 bases outside the gene matches. CDR1 and CDR2 (germline): MDHEN, SYDVKM. The length of the CDR3 is 16 residues. The CDR3: CASSPISGGLGTEAFF. The DNA of the CDR3 is TGTGCCAGCAGTCCGATCTCAGGGGGCCTGGGCACTGAAGCTTTCTTT.

The V and J genes are TRBV7-8 and TRBJ1-2; possible D gene TRBD1, 5 bases. The CDR3 runs to 13 residues. The germline CDR1 and CDR2 sequences are SGHVS and FQNEAQ. With 5 bases removed from V and 8 bases from J, the gap between germline ends came to 15 bases. CDR3 sequence: CASSHRLPEGYTF. DNA for the CDR3: TGTGCCAGCAGCCACAGGCTTCCGGAAGGCTACACCTTC.

This clone was counted a few times. The gene calls are TRBV3-1 (or the pseudogene TRBV3-2) and TRBJ1-1; 7 bases are shared with TRBD1. Looked up from germline, CDR1 is LGHDT and CDR2 is YNNKEL (reference sequence). This CDR3 comprises 15 residues. V lost 4 bases to trimming and J lost 0 bases; unmatched junction nucleotides: 5. CDR3: CASSPAGGLNTEAFF. In nucleotides, the CDR3 is TGTGCCAGCAGCCCGGCAGGGGGTTTGAACACTGAAGCTTTCTTT.

The J gene is TRBJ2-2, the V gene TRBV4-1, with TRBD1 as a possible D gene (5 bases). In germline, CDR1 is MGHRA, CDR2 YSYEKL. This CDR3 has 13 amino acids. V was trimmed by 4 bases and J by 4 bases, leaving 7 bases between them. The CDR3 here is CASSRDSTGELFF. The CDR3 DNA follows: TGCGCCAGCAGCCGAGACAGCACCGGGGAGCTGTTTTTT.

This rearrangement joins TRBV30 to TRBJ1-2; D remains ambiguous. This CDR3 has 12 residues. CDR1 and CDR2 from the germline V gene are GTSNPN and SVGIG (reference sequence). Between the trimmed V and J ends, which lost 5 bases and 1 base, there was a span of 8 bases. The CDR3: CAWGRVNYGYTF. CDR3 DNA: TGTGCCTGGGGCCGAGTTAACTATGGCTACACCTTC. The full variable domain, completed using reference TRBV30 and TRBJ1-2, is SQTIHQWPATLVQPVGSPLSLECTVEGTSNPNLYWYRQAAGRGLQLLFYSVGIGQISSEVPQNLSASRPQDRQFILSSKKLLLSDSGFYLCAWGRVNYGYTFGSGTRLTVV.

The genes are TRBV3-1 (or the pseudogene TRBV3-2) and TRBJ1-5; D remains ambiguous. Germline V gene sequence: CDR1 LGHDT, CDR2 YNNKEL (reference sequence). Deletions cut 4 bases from V and 4 bases from J, with 11 bases between. The CDR3 covers 14 residues. In nucleotides, the CDR3 is TGTGCCAGCAGCCCTGGTAACGGGAATCAGCCCCAGCATTTT. It specifies CASSPGNGNQPQHF.

This chain uses TRBV7-3 with TRBJ2-3, with 8 positions matching TRBD2. The germline CDR1 and CDR2 sequences are SGHTA and FQGTGA. V gave up 5 bases and J gave up 1 base; unmatched junction bases: 5. This CDR3 is built from 15 residues. The CDR3 loop reads CASSPRGGGTDTQYF. The CDR3 DNA sequence: TGTGCCAGCAGCCCACGGGGGGGAGGCACAGATACGCAGTATTTT.

The gene calls are TRBV10-3 and TRBJ2-6; D is possibly TRBD2 (6 bases). V lost 6 bases and J lost 2, with 14 bases in between. The V gene's germline CDR1 is ENHRY and CDR2 SYGVKD. CDR3 length: 16 amino acids. The CDR3 DNA reads as TGTGCCATCAGATCCGGGACTCAGACTGGGGCCAACGTCCTGACTTTC. It translates to CAIRSGTQTGANVLTF.

The chain links TRBV18 to TRBJ1-2; possible D gene TRBD1, 5 bases. With 0 bases removed from V and 6 bases from J, the gap between germline ends came to 11 bases. Germline-derived CDR1 and CDR2 are KGHSH and LQKENI. CDR3 length equals 14 residues. The chain's CDR3 is CASSPPARADGYTF. Here the CDR3 DNA reads TGTGCCAGCTCACCACCGGCCAGGGCCGATGGCTACACCTTC.

J is TRBJ2-3 and V is TRBV15; D may be TRBD2 (6 bases). From germline, CDR1 is LNHNV and CDR2 YYDKDF (reference sequence). Trimming shortened V by 1 base and J by 2 bases, and 10 bases separated the two germline ends. This CDR3 is built from 15 residues. CDR3 sequence (DNA): TGTGCCACCAGCAGAGCGGGCGGGGACACAGATACGCAGTATTTT. Its protein is CATSRAGGDTDTQYF. Drawing the rest from reference TRBV15 and TRBJ2-3, the complete variable domain is DAMVIQNPRYQVTQFGKPVTLSCSQTLNHNVMYWYQQKSSQAPKLLFHYYDKDFNNEADTPDNFQSRRPNTSFCFLDIRSPGLGDTAMYLCATSRAGGDTDTQYFGPGTRLTVL.

There are a few counts of this clone. The rearrangement joins TRBV20-1 to TRBJ2-1, with D tentatively TRBD2 (5 bases). V dropped 3 bases and J dropped 2 bases, with 11 bases sitting between them. Germline V gene data show CDR1 as DFQATT and CDR2 as SNEGSKA (reference sequence). The CDR3 loop spans 14 amino acids. For the CDR3, the DNA is TGCAGTGCTAGTACGAACGGGGCCTACAATGAGCAGTTCTTC. This codes for CSASTNGAYNEQFF.

The chain recombines TRBV6-5 with TRBJ1-1; 8 bases map to TRBD1. Germline V gene data show CDR1 as MNHEY and CDR2 as SVGAGI. This CDR3 comprises 14 residues. V shed 0 bases and J 10 bases; nucleotides not matched to a gene: 7. The CDR3 DNA reads as TGTGCCAGCAGTTACTCCCAGGGGGCATTGGGAGCTTTCTTT. It yields the protein CASSYSQGALGAFF.

The chain links TRBV29-1 to TRBJ2-7; D ambiguous. The CDR3 sequence is 13 residues long. CDR1 and CDR2 from the germline V gene are SQVTM and ANQGSEA. V gave up 5 bases and J gave up 0 bases, with 11 bases separating them. CDR3 sequence: CSVQAKSSYEQYF. In nucleotides, the CDR3 is TGCAGCGTTCAGGCCAAGAGCTCCTACGAGCAGTACTTC.

This clone was counted a single time. CDR3 loop: CASSLRTFYGQGISGYTF. The CDR3 bases are TGTGCCAGCAGTTTAAGGACCTTTTATGGACAGGGGATTAGTGGCTACACCTTC. V and J are TRBV28 and TRBJ1-2, with TRBD1 identical over 9 bases. Germline V gives CDR1 MDHEN, CDR2 SYDVKM. V was pared by 2 bases and J by 7 bases, with 17 bases of the junction left unmatched. This CDR3 is 18 amino acids long.

The rearrangement uses TRBV5-1 and TRBJ2-3; TRBD1 matches 9 bases. CDR1 is SGHRS, CDR2 YFSETQ, per germline. The CDR3 has 16 residues. V lost 4 bases and J lost 3; bases outside the gene matches: 9. The CDR3 reads CASSPRDRVGTDTQYF. The DNA of the CDR3 is TGCGCCAGCAGCCCCCGGGACAGGGTCGGAACAGATACGCAGTATTTT.

The chain combines TRBV5-1 with TRBJ1-6, with 9 bases lining up with TRBD1. This CDR3 is 15 amino acids long. The germline V gene has CDR1 SGHRS and CDR2 YFSETQ. V lost 2 bases to trimming and J lost 6 bases; unmatched junction nucleotides: 3. The CDR3 coding sequence is TGCGCCAGCAGCTTTCCGACAGGGGGTAATTCACCCCTCCACTTT. It is translated as CASSFPTGGNSPLHF.

The V call is TRBV15, the J call TRBJ2-6; a weak D match, TRBD2 (5 bases). V was cut by 7 bases and J by 0 bases, with 7 bases left in between. Germline-derived CDR1 and CDR2 are LNHNV and YYDKDF (reference sequence). The CDR3 runs to 14 residues. The CDR3 DNA sequence: TGTGCCACCAAAGGAGGCTCTGGGGCCAACGTCCTGACTTTC. This gives the protein CATKGGSGANVLTF.

The chain is built from TRBV7-2 and TRBJ1-4; 10 bases line up with TRBD1. The CDR3 covers 16 residues. The ends lost 6 bases at V and 4 bases at J; junction bases unmatched: 8. CDR1 and CDR2 from the germline V gene are SGHTA and FQGNSA. This CDR3 is CASRRTGGVGNEKLFF. CDR3 coding DNA: TGTGCCAGCAGACGGACAGGGGGAGTGGGTAATGAAAAACTGTTTTTT.

The chain employs TRBV7-2 and TRBJ2-3; D is perhaps TRBD2 (7 bases). CDR1 is SGHTA and CDR2 is FQGNSA in the germline V gene. Trimming cost V 2 bases and J 3 bases, with 18 bases left between them. CDR3 length: 17 amino acids. The CDR3 is CASSLIGGAGRTDTQYF. CDR3 in DNA: TGTGCCAGCAGCTTAATTGGGGGGGCAGGGAGGACAGATACGCAGTATTTT. The whole variable domain, filled in from reference TRBV7-2 and TRBJ2-3, reads GAGVSQSPSNKVTEKGKDVELRCDPISGHTALYWYRQSLGQGLEFLIYFQGNSAPDKSGLPSDRFSAERTGGSVSTLTIQRTQQEDSAVYLCASSLIGGAGRTDTQYFGPGTRLTVL.

In its sample, this clone was seen once. The chain recombines TRBV6-5 with TRBJ2-2; perhaps TRBD1 as D (5 bases). Germline CDR1 is MNHEY and CDR2 is SVGAGI. The CDR3 loop spans 15 amino acids. Trimming took off 7 bases at V and 6 bases at J, with 18 bases between the two ends. The CDR3 DNA reads TGTGCCAGCACCATAGGGGATAAGGGGCCCGGGGAGCTGTTTTTT. This codes for CASTIGDKGPGELFF.

J is TRBJ2-1 and V is TRBV5-4, with D possibly being TRBD2 (6 bases). The CDR3 sequence is 12 residues long. V was clipped by 4 bases and J by 10 bases, with 12 bases between them. Looked up from germline, CDR1 is SGHNT and CDR2 is YYREEE (reference sequence). This chain's CDR3 is CASSEREREQFF. Written as DNA, the CDR3 is TGTGCCAGCAGCGAACGGGAGCGCGAGCAGTTCTTC.

The CDR3 sequence is CASSESIGDGYTF. CDR3 nucleotide sequence: TGCGCCAGCAGTGAGTCGATCGGGGATGGCTACACCTTC. V and J are TRBV10-1 and TRBJ1-2, with D unclear. Trimming stripped 0 bases from V and 6 bases from J, with 8 bases between. The CDR3 sequence is 13 residues long. The germline V gene encodes CDR1 WNHNN and CDR2 SYGVQD (reference sequence).